This passage covers 27 T cell receptor beta chains from one sample sequenced in a study of blood T cells in healthy people across ages. A second about 6 to 11 cycle PCR used barcoded and J-beta primers. Each CDR3 protein gets one entry after TCRdb re-called the 5' RACE reads with MiXCR. The sample holds 1.4 million to 1.5 million distinct CDR3 sequences, approximately 40% seen once. The sequenced sample consisted of blood. These receptors were collected from a woman between 18 and 30 years old in good health.

The rearrangement joins TRBV28 to TRBJ2-1; D is unclear. V was cut by 2 bases and J by 5 bases, with 10 bases left in between. The CDR3 length is 14 residues. CDR1 is MDHEN, CDR2 SYDVKM, per germline. The DNA of the CDR3 is TGTGCCAGCAGTTTAAGCCCCACTAACAATGAGCAGTTCTTC. Encoded protein: CASSLSPTNNEQFF.

The chain uses TRBV9 and TRBJ2-1; the match to TRBD2 covers 8 bases. The DNA end is a closer match to TRBJ2-7, so the J assignment may be wrong. The CDR3 has 17 amino acids. Germline assignment: CDR1 SGDLS and CDR2 YYNGEE. CDR3 protein: CASSVVGTRVSYNEQYF. In DNA form, the CDR3 reads TGTGCCAGCAGCGTAGTAGGGACTAGGGTCTCCTACAATGAGCAGTACTTC.

This chain connects TRBV20-1 to TRBJ2-7, with D possibly being TRBD1 (6 bases). Per the germline V gene, CDR1 is DFQATT and CDR2 is SNEGSKA (reference sequence). This CDR3 has 11 residues. Trimming left V 7 bases short and J 6 bases short, with 13 bases between. The CDR3 DNA reads TGCAGTGTTCCAACAGGGCGCGAGCAGTACTTC. The encoded protein is CSVPTGREQYF.

The rearrangement joins TRBV20-1 to TRBJ2-1, with D maybe TRBD1 (6 bases). Germline V gene lookup returns CDR1 DFQATT and CDR2 SNEGSKA (reference sequence). The germline V and J ends were trimmed by 6 bases and 10 bases, with 10 bases remaining between them. This CDR3 is built from 10 residues. The CDR3 region is CSARGQEQFF. The CDR3 nucleotides read TGCAGTGCCCGTGGACAGGAGCAGTTCTTC.

This clonotype was counted only a few times. V usage is TRBV20-1 and J usage is TRBJ1-5, with D hard to call. The CDR3 has 15 amino acids. The V and J ends lost 6 bases and 10 bases respectively, with 25 bases between them. Germline CDR1 is DFQATT and CDR2 is SNEGSKA (reference sequence). The CDR3 bases are TGCAGTGCCACTCCTACCGGGGAACCTGCGGACCCCCAGCATTTT. Protein: CSATPTGEPADPQHF.

This clonotype came up a few times. The chain combines TRBV5-1 with TRBJ1-5, with D unclear. Trimming took off 1 base at V and 0 bases at J, with 11 bases between the two ends. Looked up from germline, CDR1 is SGHRS and CDR2 is YFSETQ. The CDR3 totals 16 residues. In DNA form, the CDR3 reads TGCGCCAGCAGCTTGTTGGGAATCGATAGCAATCAGCCCCAGCATTTT. Protein sequence: CASSLLGIDSNQPQHF.

The chain couples TRBV11-2 to TRBJ1-2, with 7 bases that match TRBD1. V lost 4 bases and J lost 4; bases outside the gene matches: 6. The CDR3 covers 14 residues. Germline CDR1 SGHAT, CDR2 FQNNGV. CDR3 sequence (DNA): TGTGCCAGCAGCTCGCCACGGGACAGCTATGGCTACACCTTC. Translation: CASSSPRDSYGYTF.

Points on this clonotype: This could be a read error, since a much larger clone is one nucleotide away. The chain couples TRBV5-1 to TRBJ1-1; TRBD1 is a possible D gene (5 bases). CDR1 and CDR2 (germline): SGHRS, YFSETQ. The CDR3 sequence is 16 residues long. CDR3 DNA: TGCGCCAGCAACTTGGAAGGACACCTCGGCGACACTGAAGCTTTCTTT. It is translated as CASNLEGHLGDTEAFF.

The gene calls are TRBV9 and TRBJ2-1, with D perhaps matching TRBD2 (6 bases). The germline V gene encodes CDR1 SGDLS and CDR2 YYNGEE. The CDR3 extends over 16 amino acids. Trimming took 0 bases from V and 0 from J, leaving 10 bases between them. The CDR3 DNA reads as TGTGCCAGCAGCGTAGAGGAGGGGAGCTCCTACAATGAGCAGTTCTTC. Translation gives CASSVEEGSSYNEQFF.

This clonotype occurred many times. This chain links TRBV20-1 with TRBJ2-1; 8 nucleotides line up with TRBD2. The CDR3 extends over 17 amino acids. Germline loops: CDR1 DFQATT, CDR2 SNEGSKA (reference sequence). The junction had 15 bases not matched to a gene; V was cut back by 0 bases and J by 8 bases. The CDR3 DNA reads TGCAGTGCTAGAGATCAGGGCTCCGGGAGGGGGGGGGATGAGCAGTTCTTC. Its translation is CSARDQGSGRGGDEQFF.

V gene TRBV7-8 combines with J gene TRBJ2-3; D is ambiguous. Germline V gene lookup returns CDR1 SGHVS and CDR2 FQNEAQ. The CDR3 sequence is 17 residues long. The V and J ends lost 1 base and 1 base respectively, with 15 bases between them. The CDR3 is CASSLETVTSGTDTQYF. CDR3 in DNA: TGTGCCAGCAGCTTAGAGACGGTGACATCGGGCACAGATACGCAGTATTTT. Drawing the rest from reference TRBV7-8 and TRBJ2-3, the complete variable domain is GAGVSQSPRYKVAKRGQDVALRCDPISGHVSLFWYQQALGQGPEFLTYFQNEAQLDKSGLPSDRFFAERPEGSVSTLKIQRTQQEDSAVYLCASSLETVTSGTDTQYFGPGTRLTVL.

The chain is built from TRBV6-6 and TRBJ2-7, with unresolved D. The CDR3 totals 14 residues. The germline V gene has CDR1 MNHNY and CDR2 SVGAGI (reference sequence). V was shortened by 2 bases and J by 1 base, with 9 bases between the two germline ends. In nucleotides, the CDR3 is TGTGCCAGCAGTTACGACGCAGATTCCTACGAGCAGTACTTC. It yields the protein CASSYDADSYEQYF.

CDR3 region: CASSHTGTSYGHEQYF. As DNA, the CDR3 is TGTGCCAGCAGCCACACAGGGACTAGCTATGGTCATGAGCAGTACTTC. The V and J genes are TRBV3-1 and TRBJ2-7; 9 bases agree with TRBD2. The CDR3 covers 16 residues. Germline loops: CDR1 LGHDT, CDR2 YNNKEL (reference sequence). V trimming: 3 bases; J trimming: 7 bases; junction bases outside the gene matches: 13.

This clonotype was observed a few times. This chain connects TRBV20-1 to TRBJ1-1; 9 nucleotides match TRBD1. Trimming cost V 6 bases and J 4 bases; bases outside gene matches: 6. Germline V lookup: CDR1 DFQATT, CDR2 SNEGSKA (reference sequence). The CDR3 extends over 13 amino acids. The chain's CDR3 is CSAGRQGGTEAFF. DNA of the CDR3: TGCAGTGCGGGCCGACAGGGGGGCACTGAAGCTTTCTTT.

This clonotype was seen more than once but under ten times. The gene calls are TRBV6-6 and TRBJ1-5; possible D gene TRBD1, 5 bases. Germline V gene lookup returns CDR1 MNHNY and CDR2 SVGAGI (reference sequence). Trimming stripped 6 bases from V and 7 bases from J, with 19 bases between. The CDR3 covers 15 residues. The CDR3 protein is CASSKQQVSGQPQHF. CDR3 sequence (DNA): TGTGCCAGCAGCAAGCAACAGGTCTCGGGGCAGCCCCAGCATTTT.

This clonotype was recorded a few times. The J gene is TRBJ1-6, the V gene TRBV5-1; TRBD1 is a possible D gene (6 bases). Germline V gene data show CDR1 as SGHRS and CDR2 as YFSETQ. This CDR3 is built from 15 residues. The V and J ends lost 4 bases and 9 bases respectively, with 17 bases between them. CDR3 amino acids: CASSPNAGAGSPLHF. As DNA, the CDR3 is TGCGCCAGCAGCCCGAACGCGGGGGCCGGTTCACCCCTCCACTTT.

This clonotype was found a few times. The chain links TRBV28 to TRBJ2-3, with a tentative D call TRBD2 (6 bases). Trimming removed 9 bases from V and 3 bases from J, with 16 bases in between. Germline-derived CDR1 and CDR2 are MDHEN and SYDVKM. The CDR3 covers 14 residues. CDR3: CASSSPAGTDTQYF. The CDR3 nucleotides are TGTGCCAGTTCCTCCCCAGCGGGTACAGATACGCAGTATTTT.

The chain uses TRBV11-2 and TRBJ2-5; the D gene is possibly TRBD2 (6 bases). The J call is uncertain, as TRBJ2-1 better fits the DNA end. The CDR3 sequence is 13 residues long. Germline V CDR1 and CDR2: SGHAT, FQNNGV. The chain's CDR3 is CASSPNLRESQFF. The DNA of the CDR3 is TGTGCCAGCAGCCCCAACCTCCGGGAGAGCCAGTTCTTC.

The CDR3 region is CSVVRPLGSYTF. Written as DNA, the CDR3 is TGCAGCGTTGTGCGGCCCCTCGGAAGCTACACCTTC. The chain joins TRBV29-1 to TRBJ1-2; D is uncertain. V gave up 4 bases and J gave up 9 bases, with 15 bases separating them. The V gene's germline CDR1 is SQVTM and CDR2 ANQGSEA. This CDR3 has 12 residues.

This clonotype has only a few counts. The CDR3: CSAPTRTGSSYEQYF. The CDR3 DNA reads TGCAGTGCTCCCACCAGGACAGGGAGCTCCTACGAGCAGTACTTC. V usage is TRBV20-1 and J usage is TRBJ2-7; 8 bases fit TRBD1. The CDR3 length is 15 residues. V shed 5 bases, J shed 0 bases, and the junction held 9 bases outside the gene matches. Germline CDR1 reads DFQATT; CDR2 reads SNEGSKA (reference sequence).

This clonotype was found a few times. This sequence joins TRBV6-4 and TRBJ1-6; 9 bases are a match to TRBD1. The germline CDR1 and CDR2 sequences are MRHNA and SNTAGT. This CDR3 region has 14 residues. Unmatched junction bases numbered 4, after V lost 6 bases and J lost 7 bases. DNA of the CDR3: TGTGCCAGCAGGCGGACAGGGGAAAATTCACCCCTCCACTTT. It is translated as CASRRTGENSPLHF.

The chain uses TRBV7-3 and TRBJ2-1; D not resolved. CDR1 is SGHTA and CDR2 is FQGTGA in the germline V gene. The ends were cut back, 5 bases at V and 7 bases at J, with 24 bases in the middle. This CDR3 contains 17 residues. In DNA, the CDR3 is TGTGCCAGCAGCCCGACCCCACTGTTAACTCCTACAAATGAGCAGTTCTTC. Its translation is CASSPTPLLTPTNEQFF.

The chain employs TRBV10-3 and TRBJ2-3; TRBD2 aligns across 10 bases. Trimming cost V 3 bases and J 2 bases; bases outside gene matches: 5. Per the germline V gene, CDR1 is ENHRY and CDR2 is SYGVKD. The CDR3 totals 16 residues. The CDR3 nucleotides read TGTGCCATCAGTGAATCTAGCGGGAGTTACACAGATACGCAGTATTTT. Its protein is CAISESSGSYTDTQYF.

This clonotype was found a few times. The CDR3 DNA reads as TGCAGTGCTAGTGGTCAGGTTAGCACAGATACGCAGTATTTT. Translation gives CSASGQVSTDTQYF. The V gene is TRBV20-1, the J gene TRBJ2-3; D is unclear. Trimming cost V 3 bases and J 0 bases, with 10 bases left between them. The CDR3 extends over 14 amino acids. Germline V gene data show CDR1 as DFQATT and CDR2 as SNEGSKA (reference sequence).

This rearrangement joins TRBV7-2 to TRBJ1-6; weak D call: TRBD1 (5 bases). CDR3 length: 17 amino acids. CDR1 and CDR2 (germline): SGHTA, FQGNSA. Trimming took 7 bases from V and 0 from J, leaving 16 bases between them. CDR3 region: CASNHRSGGSYNSPLHF. The CDR3 DNA is TGTGCCAGCAACCACCGCTCTGGGGGCTCCTATAATTCACCCCTCCACTTT.

The chain links TRBV5-5 to TRBJ2-1; D gene unclear. The assigned J gene may be wrong: the sequence end matches TRBJ2-7 better. This CDR3 comprises 12 residues. Germline lookup yields CDR1 SGHKS and CDR2 YYEKEE (reference sequence). Written as DNA, the CDR3 is TGTGCCGGCACCTTTGCCGACTACGAGCAGTACTTC. The encoded protein is CAGTFADYEQYF.

V gene TRBV20-1 combines with J gene TRBJ1-1; D is unresolved. CDR1 is DFQATT, CDR2 SNEGSKA, per germline (reference sequence). The length of the CDR3 is 14 residues. V was cut by 4 bases and J by 1 base, with 13 bases left in between. CDR3 sequence reads: CSATPSQPNTEAFF. In nucleotides, the CDR3 is TGCAGTGCTACCCCTTCGCAGCCGAACACTGAAGCTTTCTTT.